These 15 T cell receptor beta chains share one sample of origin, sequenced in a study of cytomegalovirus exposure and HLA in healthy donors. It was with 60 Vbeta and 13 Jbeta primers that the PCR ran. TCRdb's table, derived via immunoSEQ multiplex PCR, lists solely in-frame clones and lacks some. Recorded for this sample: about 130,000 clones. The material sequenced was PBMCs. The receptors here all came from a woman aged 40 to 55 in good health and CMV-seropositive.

The CDR3, as DNA: TGTGCCTGGAGTAAACCTCTAGCGGGATTGGAGACCCAGTACTTC. It specifies CAWSKPLAGLETQYF. This chain uses TRBV30 with TRBJ2-5, with 9 bases lining up with TRBD2. Germline V gene data show CDR1 as GTSNPN and CDR2 as SVGIG (reference sequence). The CDR3 has 15 amino acids. V trimming: 2 bases; J trimming: 5 bases; junction bases outside the gene matches: 9. Full variable domain (outside the CDR3, taken from reference TRBV30 and TRBJ2-5): SQTIHQWPATLVQPVGSPLSLECTVEGTSNPNLYWYRQAAGRGLQLLFYSVGIGQISSEVPQNLSASRPQDRQFILSSKKLLLSDSGFYLCAWSKPLAGLETQYFGPGTRLLVL.

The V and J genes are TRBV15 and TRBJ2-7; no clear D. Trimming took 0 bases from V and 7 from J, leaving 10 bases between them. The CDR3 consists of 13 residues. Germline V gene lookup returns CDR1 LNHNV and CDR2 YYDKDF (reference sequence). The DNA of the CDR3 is TGTGCCACCAGCAGAGATCTGGTTGAGGAGCAGTACTTC. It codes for CATSRDLVEEQYF.

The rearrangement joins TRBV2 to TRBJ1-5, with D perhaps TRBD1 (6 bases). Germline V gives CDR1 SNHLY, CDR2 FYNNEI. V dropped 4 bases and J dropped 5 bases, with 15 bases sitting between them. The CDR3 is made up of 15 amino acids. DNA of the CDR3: TGTGCCAGCAGTGTACAGGGTTCACAGGATCAGCCCCAGCATTTT. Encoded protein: CASSVQGSQDQPQHF.

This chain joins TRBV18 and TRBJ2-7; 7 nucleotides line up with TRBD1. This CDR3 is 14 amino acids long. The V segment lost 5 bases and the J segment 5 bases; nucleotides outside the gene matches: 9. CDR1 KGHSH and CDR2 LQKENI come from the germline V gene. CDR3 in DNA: TGTGCCAGCTCAGTAAGTGGGACAGAGAACGAGCAGTACTTC. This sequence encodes CASSVSGTENEQYF.

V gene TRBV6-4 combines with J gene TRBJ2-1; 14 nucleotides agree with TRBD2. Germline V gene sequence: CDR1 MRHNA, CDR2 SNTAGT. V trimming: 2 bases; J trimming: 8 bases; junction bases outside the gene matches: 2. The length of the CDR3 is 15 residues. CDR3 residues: CASSDGTSGRHEQFF. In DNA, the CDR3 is TGTGCCAGCAGTGACGGGACTAGCGGGAGACATGAGCAGTTCTTC.

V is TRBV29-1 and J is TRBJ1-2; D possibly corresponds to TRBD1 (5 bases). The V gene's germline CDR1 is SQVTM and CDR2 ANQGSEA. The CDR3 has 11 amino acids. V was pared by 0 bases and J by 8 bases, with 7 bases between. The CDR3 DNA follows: TGCAGCGTTGAAGAACAGGAAGGCTACACCTTC. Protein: CSVEEQEGYTF.

CDR3: CASSLLAGGNSPLHF. Written as DNA, the CDR3 is TGTGCCAGCAGTTTATTAGCAGGGGGGAATTCACCCCTCCACTTT. The chain employs TRBV28 and TRBJ1-6; 7 nucleotides match TRBD1. Germline CDR1 is MDHEN and CDR2 is SYDVKM. V was clipped by 1 base and J by 7 bases; unmatched bases: 4. CDR3 length: 15 residues.

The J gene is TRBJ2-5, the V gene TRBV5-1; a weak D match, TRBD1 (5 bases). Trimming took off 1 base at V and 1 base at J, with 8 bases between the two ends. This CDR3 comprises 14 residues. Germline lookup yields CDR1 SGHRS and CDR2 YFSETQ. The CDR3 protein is CASSLTGLQETQYF. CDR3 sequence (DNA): TGCGCCAGCAGCTTGACAGGCCTCCAAGAGACCCAGTACTTC.

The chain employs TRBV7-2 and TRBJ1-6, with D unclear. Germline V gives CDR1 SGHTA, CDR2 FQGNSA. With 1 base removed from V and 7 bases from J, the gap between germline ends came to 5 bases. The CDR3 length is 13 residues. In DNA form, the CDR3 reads TGTGCCAGCAGCTTAGGGCAAAATTCACCCCTCCACTTT. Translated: CASSLGQNSPLHF.

The CDR3, as DNA: TGCGCCAGCAGCCAAGTAGTACCGCTGGGACTACATAACAATGAGCAGTTCTTC. It is translated as CASSQVVPLGLHNNEQFF. The chain recombines TRBV4-3 with TRBJ2-1, with 7 nucleotides matching TRBD2. J lost 5 bases, V lost 1 base, and 14 bases had no gene match. Germline lookup yields CDR1 LGHNA and CDR2 YSLEER. There are 18 residues in the CDR3.

The CDR3, as DNA: TGTGCCAGCTCATCAAACAGGGCCTCCTACGAGCAGTACTTC. This encodes CASSSNRASYEQYF. The chain uses TRBV18 and TRBJ2-7, with a tentative D call TRBD1 (6 bases). Germline CDR1 reads KGHSH; CDR2 reads LQKENI. The CDR3 loop spans 14 amino acids. V shed 5 bases and J shed 0 bases, with 11 bases lying between them. Full variable domain (outside the CDR3, taken from reference TRBV18 and TRBJ2-7): NAGVMQNPRHLVRRRGQEARLRCSPMKGHSHVYWYRQLPEEGLKFMVYLQKENIIDESGMPKERFSAEFPKEGPSILRIQQVVRGDSAAYFCASSSNRASYEQYFGPGTRLTVT.

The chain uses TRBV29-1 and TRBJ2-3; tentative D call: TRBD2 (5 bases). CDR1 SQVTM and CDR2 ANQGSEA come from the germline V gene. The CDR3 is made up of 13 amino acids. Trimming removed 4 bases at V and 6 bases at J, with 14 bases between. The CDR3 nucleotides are TGCAGCGTTGCCGGGATCGTCGGGGATACGCAGTATTTT. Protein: CSVAGIVGDTQYF.

CDR3 DNA: TGTGCCAGCAGTTCAAAGGACTCGACTATCGATGGCTACACCTTC. It encodes CASSSKDSTIDGYTF. The chain employs TRBV27 and TRBJ1-2; D gene uncertain. The V end lost 4 bases, the J end lost 6 bases, and 18 bases lay between the germline ends. Germline CDR1 reads MNHEY; CDR2 reads SMNVEV (reference sequence). This CDR3 has 15 residues.

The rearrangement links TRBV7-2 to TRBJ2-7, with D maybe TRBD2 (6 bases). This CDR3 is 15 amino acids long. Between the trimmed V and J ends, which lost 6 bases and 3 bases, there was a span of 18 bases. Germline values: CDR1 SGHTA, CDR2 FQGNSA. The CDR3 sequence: CASRFGLAQIYEQYF. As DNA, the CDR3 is TGTGCCAGCAGGTTTGGTCTAGCGCAAATCTACGAGCAGTACTTC.

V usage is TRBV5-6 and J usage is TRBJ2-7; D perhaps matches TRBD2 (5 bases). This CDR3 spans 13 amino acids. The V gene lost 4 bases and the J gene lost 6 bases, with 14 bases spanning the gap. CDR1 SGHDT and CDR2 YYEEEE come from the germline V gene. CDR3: CASSRDWESEQYF. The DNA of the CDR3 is TGTGCCAGCAGCCGTGACTGGGAGAGCGAGCAGTACTTC.